The clone carrying this TCR beta chain appeared a single time. Its cognate antigen is unknown. Template switching, a step in the protocol, added a universal primer site, and cDNA carried unique molecular identifiers. From the 5' RACE reads, TCRdb called clonotypes with MiXCR, one entry per CDR3 protein. Among over 200,000 distinct CDR3 sequences listed, approximately 10% were seen once. The V gene's germline CDR1 is SGHVS and CDR2 FQNEAQ. The CDR3 contains 14 residues. Trimming cost V 8 bases and J 2 bases, with 14 bases left between them. This entry belongs to a study of identical twins. The study's findings and limits: The study based its conclusions on cross-sectional statistical analysis and did not follow the same donors.

Sequenced input: memory T cells sorted from blood. V and J are TRBV7-8 and TRBJ2-3; perhaps TRBD2 as D (5 bases). The TCR originated in a man in his fifties in good health. CDR3 protein: CASFLLVPTDTQYF. For the CDR3, the DNA is TGTGCCAGCTTCCTACTAGTCCCCACAGATACGCAGTATTTT.